Detailed here is one T cell receptor beta chain. Some clones are missing from TCRdb's copy, which holds only in-frame ones; the method was immunoSEQ multiplex PCR. The profile shows about 14,000 clones, 85% to 90% of them singletons. These data are taken from a study of blood T cell repertoires in COVID-19. CDR1 and CDR2 from the germline V gene are SGHAT and FQDESV (reference sequence). Trimming at V came to 4 bases and at J to 7 bases, leaving 15 bases not matched to a gene. This CDR3 is 16 amino acids long. The clonotype was recovered from a man in his forties or fifties with active COVID-19. The chain has TRBV11-1 and TRBJ2-7; 8 bases are shared with TRBD1. The specimen sequenced was peripheral blood. The CDR3 is CASSSGIRTGNREQYF. The CDR3 DNA reads TGTGCCAGCAGCTCAGGCATCCGGACAGGGAACCGTGAGCAGTACTTC.